This TCR beta chain was observed in a study of CD8+ T cells in alopecia areata. For the study at large: Treated patients were given 5 to 10 mg oral tofacitinib twice daily. Study-wide findings and caveats: Tofacitinib significantly reduced both scalp clonality and expanded CD8+ clones among the top 100.

There are 9 residues in the CDR3. Germline values: CDR1 DFQATT, CDR2 SNEGSKA (reference sequence). V lost 4 bases and J 3 bases, leaving 0 bases between the germline ends. As to treatment: oral pan-JAK inhibitor, 5-10 mg twice daily. Comment on this clone: As yet, its antigen is unknown. This same CDR3 is encoded by further DNA sequences in the sample.

Extracted RNA was reverse transcribed into cDNA, the sequencing template. Data came from immunoSEQ multiplex PCR; TCRdb stores just in-frame clones and leaves some out. The sample records around 140,000 clones, roughly 54% being singletons. This rearrangement joins TRBV20-1 to TRBJ1-2; the D is unclear. This specimen consisted of CD8+ T cells sorted from blood, obtained at week 4, from a patient treated with tofacitinib. The source is a human donor with alopecia areata. CDR3 nucleotides: TGCAGTGCTAACTATGGCTACACCTTC. As protein: CSANYGYTF.